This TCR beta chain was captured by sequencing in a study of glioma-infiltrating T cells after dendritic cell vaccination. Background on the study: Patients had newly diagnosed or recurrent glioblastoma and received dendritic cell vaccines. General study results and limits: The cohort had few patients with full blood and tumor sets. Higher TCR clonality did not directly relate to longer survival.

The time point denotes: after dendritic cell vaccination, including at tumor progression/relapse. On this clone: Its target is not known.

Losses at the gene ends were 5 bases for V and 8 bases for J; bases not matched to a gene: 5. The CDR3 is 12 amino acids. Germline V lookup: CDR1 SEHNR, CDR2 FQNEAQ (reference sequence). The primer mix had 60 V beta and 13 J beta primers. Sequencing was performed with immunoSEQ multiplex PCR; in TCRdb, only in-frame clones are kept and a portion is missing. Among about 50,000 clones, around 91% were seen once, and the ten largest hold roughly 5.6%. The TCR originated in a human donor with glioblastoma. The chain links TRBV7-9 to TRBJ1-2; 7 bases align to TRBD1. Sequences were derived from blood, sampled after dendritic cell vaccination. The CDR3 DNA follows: TGTGCCAGCAGCGGGACAGTTGGCGGCTACACCTTC. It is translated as CASSGTVGGYTF.